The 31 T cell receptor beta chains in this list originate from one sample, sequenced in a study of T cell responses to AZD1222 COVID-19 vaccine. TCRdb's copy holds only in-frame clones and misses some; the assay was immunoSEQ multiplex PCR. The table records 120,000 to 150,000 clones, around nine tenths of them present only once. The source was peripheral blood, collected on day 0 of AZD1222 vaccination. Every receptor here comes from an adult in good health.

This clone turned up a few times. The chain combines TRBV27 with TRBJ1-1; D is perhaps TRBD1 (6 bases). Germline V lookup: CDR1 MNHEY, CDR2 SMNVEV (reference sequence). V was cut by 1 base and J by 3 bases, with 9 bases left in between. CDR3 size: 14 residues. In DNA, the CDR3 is TGTGCCAGCAGTTTATGGAGGGGGGACACTGAAGCTTTCTTT. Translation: CASSLWRGDTEAFF.

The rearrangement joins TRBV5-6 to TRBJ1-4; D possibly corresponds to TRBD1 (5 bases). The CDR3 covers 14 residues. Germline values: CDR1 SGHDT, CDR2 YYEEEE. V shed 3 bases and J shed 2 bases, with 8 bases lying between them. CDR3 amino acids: CASSSGRTNEKLFF. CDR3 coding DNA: TGTGCCAGCAGCTCGGGACGGACTAATGAAAAACTGTTTTTT.

The CDR3 region has the DNA TGCGCCAGCAGTGACCCTGGACAGGGCACAGATACGCAGTATTTT. Amino acids: CASSDPGQGTDTQYF. V usage is TRBV10-2 and J usage is TRBJ2-3; 7 nucleotides agree with TRBD1. This CDR3 has 15 residues. Germline V lookup: CDR1 WSHSY, CDR2 SAAADI. The junction had 4 bases not matched to a gene; V was cut back by 3 bases and J by 1 base.

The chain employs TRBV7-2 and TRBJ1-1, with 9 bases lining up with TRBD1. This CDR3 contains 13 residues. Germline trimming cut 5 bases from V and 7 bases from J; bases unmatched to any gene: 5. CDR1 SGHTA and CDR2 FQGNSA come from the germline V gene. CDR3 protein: CASSQQGASEAFF. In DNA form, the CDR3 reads TGTGCCAGCAGCCAACAGGGGGCGAGTGAAGCTTTCTTT.

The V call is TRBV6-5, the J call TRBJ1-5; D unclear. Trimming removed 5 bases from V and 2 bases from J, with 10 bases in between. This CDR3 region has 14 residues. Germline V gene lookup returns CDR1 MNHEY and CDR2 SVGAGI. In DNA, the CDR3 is TGTGCCAGCAGTCCCGAGCGGGGCAATCAGCCCCAGCATTTT. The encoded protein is CASSPERGNQPQHF.

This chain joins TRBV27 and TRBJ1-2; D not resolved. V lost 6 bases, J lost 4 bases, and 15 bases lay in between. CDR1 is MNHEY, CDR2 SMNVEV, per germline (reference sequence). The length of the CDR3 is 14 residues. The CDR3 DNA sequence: TGTGCCAGCAGCCCCGGACGGGCGCTCTATGGCTACACCTTC. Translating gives CASSPGRALYGYTF.

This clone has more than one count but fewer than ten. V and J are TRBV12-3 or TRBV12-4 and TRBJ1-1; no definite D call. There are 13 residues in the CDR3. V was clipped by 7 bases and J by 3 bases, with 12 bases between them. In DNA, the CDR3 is TGTGCCAGCACCCATGGGAGGGACACTGAAGCTTTCTTT. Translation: CASTHGRDTEAFF.

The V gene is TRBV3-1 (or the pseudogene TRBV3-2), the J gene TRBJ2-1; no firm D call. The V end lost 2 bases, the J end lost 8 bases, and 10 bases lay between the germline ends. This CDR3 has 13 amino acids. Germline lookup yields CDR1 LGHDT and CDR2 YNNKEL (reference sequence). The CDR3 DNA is TGTGCCAGCAGCCAAAACTGGGCCGATGAGCAGTTCTTC. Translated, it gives CASSQNWADEQFF.

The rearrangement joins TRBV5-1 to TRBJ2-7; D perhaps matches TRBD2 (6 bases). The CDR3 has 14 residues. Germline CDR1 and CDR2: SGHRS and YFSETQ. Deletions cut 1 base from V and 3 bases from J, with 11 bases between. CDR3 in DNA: TGCGCCAGCAGCTTGACGGGAGAGAACTACGAGCAGTACTTC. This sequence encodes CASSLTGENYEQYF.

This CDR3 reads CASSIGQKETQYF. CDR3 in DNA: TGTGCCAGTAGTATCGGACAGAAAGAGACCCAGTACTTC. The chain combines TRBV19 with TRBJ2-5; weak D call: TRBD1 (6 bases). This CDR3 spans 13 amino acids. CDR1 is LNHDA, CDR2 SQIVND, per germline (reference sequence). Trimming left V 3 bases short and J 3 bases short, with 8 bases between.

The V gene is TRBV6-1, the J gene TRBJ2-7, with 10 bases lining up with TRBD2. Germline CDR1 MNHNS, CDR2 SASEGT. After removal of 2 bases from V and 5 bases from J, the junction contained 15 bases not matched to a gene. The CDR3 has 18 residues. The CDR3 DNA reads TGTGCCAGCAGTGAAAGGGCTAGCGGGAGTGATCTCTCGGACGAGCAGTACTTC. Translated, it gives CASSERASGSDLSDEQYF.

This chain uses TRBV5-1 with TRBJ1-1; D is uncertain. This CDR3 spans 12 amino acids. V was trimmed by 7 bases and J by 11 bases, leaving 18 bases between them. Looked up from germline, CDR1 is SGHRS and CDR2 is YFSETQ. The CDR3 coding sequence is TGCGCCAGCGGGCGCGATTTCACAGACGCTTTCTTT. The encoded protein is CASGRDFTDAFF.

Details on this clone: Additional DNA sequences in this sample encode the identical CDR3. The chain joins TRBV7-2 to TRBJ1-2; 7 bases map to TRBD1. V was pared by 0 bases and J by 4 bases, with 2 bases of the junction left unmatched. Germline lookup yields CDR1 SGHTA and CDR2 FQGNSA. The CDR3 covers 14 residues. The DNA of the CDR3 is TGTGCCAGCAGCTTAGCGACAGGGTCCTATGGCTACACCTTC. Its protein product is CASSLATGSYGYTF. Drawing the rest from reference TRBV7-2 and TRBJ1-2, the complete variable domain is GAGVSQSPSNKVTEKGKDVELRCDPISGHTALYWYRQSLGQGLEFLIYFQGNSAPDKSGLPSDRFSAERTGGSVSTLTIQRTQQEDSAVYLCASSLATGSYGYTFGSGTRLTVV.

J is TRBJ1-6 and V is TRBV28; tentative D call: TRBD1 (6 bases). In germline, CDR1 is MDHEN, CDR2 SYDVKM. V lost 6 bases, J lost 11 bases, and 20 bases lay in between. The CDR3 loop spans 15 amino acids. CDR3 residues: CASSLSTGGAPPLHF. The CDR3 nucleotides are TGTGCCAGCAGCCTCTCGACAGGAGGAGCGCCACCCCTCCACTTT.

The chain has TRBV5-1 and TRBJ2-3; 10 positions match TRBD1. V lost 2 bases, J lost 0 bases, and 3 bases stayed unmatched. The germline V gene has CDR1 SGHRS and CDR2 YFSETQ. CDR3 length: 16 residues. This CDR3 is CASSLGTGASTDTQYF. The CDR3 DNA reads TGCGCCAGCAGCTTAGGGACAGGGGCCAGCACAGATACGCAGTATTTT.

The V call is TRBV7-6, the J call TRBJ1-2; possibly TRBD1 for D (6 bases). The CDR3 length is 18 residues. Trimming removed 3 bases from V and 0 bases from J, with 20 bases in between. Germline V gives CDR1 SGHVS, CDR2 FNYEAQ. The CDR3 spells CASSLFRSGAPTNYGYTF. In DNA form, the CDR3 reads TGTGCCAGCAGCTTGTTTCGATCAGGGGCCCCGACTAACTATGGCTACACCTTC.

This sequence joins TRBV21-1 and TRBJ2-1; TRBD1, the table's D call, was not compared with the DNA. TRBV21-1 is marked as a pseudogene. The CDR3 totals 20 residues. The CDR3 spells CASNHSPRPRGNRLDNEQFF. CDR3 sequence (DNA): TGTGCCAGCAACCATTCCCCGCGACCCAGGGGCAATAGGCTAGACAATGAGCAGTTCTTC.

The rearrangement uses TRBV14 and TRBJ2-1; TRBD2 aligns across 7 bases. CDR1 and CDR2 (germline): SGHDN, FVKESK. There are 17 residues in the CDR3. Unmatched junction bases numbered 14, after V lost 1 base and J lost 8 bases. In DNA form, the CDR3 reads TGTGCCAGCAGCCAAGTCTCCGGACTAGGGGTGTATGATGAGCAGTTCTTC. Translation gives CASSQVSGLGVYDEQFF.

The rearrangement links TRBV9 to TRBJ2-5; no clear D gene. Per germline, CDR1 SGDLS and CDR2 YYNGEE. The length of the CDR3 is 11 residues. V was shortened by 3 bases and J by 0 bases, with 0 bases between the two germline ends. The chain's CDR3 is CASSDQETQYF. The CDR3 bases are TGTGCCAGCAGCGACCAAGAGACCCAGTACTTC.

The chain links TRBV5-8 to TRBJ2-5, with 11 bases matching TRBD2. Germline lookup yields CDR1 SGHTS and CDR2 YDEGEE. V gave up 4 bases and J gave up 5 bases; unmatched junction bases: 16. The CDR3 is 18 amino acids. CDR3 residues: CASSPATSGSTMGETQYF. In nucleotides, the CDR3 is TGTGCCAGCAGCCCTGCCACTAGCGGGAGTACCATGGGGGAGACCCAGTACTTC.

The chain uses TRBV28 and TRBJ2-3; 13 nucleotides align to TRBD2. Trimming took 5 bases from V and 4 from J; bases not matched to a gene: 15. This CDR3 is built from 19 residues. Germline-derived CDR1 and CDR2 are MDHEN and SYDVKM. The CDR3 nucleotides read TGTGCCAGCAGTAGTTTTGGTGGGAGGACTAGCGGGAGAGCAGATACGCAGTATTTT. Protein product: CASSSFGGRTSGRADTQYF.

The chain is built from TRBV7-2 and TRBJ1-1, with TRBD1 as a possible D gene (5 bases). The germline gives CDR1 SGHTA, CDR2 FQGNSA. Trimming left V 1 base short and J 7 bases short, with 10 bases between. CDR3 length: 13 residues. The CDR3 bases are TGTGCCAGCAGCTTAGTCATTGGGGGTGAAGCTTTCTTT. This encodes CASSLVIGGEAFF.

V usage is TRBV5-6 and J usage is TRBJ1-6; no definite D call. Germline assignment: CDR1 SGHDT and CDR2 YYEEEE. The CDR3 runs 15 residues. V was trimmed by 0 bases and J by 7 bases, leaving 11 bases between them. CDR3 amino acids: CASSLGRQLNSPLHF. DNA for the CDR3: TGTGCCAGCAGCTTGGGCCGGCAACTGAATTCACCCCTCCACTTT.

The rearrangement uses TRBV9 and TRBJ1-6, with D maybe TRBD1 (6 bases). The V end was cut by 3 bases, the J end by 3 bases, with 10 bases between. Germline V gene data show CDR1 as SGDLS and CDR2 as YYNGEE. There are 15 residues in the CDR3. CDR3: CASSAQGNYNSPLHF. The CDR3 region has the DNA TGTGCCAGCAGCGCCCAGGGGAACTATAATTCACCCCTCCACTTT.

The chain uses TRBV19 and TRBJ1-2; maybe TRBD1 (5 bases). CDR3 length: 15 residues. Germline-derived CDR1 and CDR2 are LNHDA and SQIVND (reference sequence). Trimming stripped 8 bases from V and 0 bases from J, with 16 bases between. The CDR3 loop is CASREQVLANYGYTF. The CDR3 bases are TGTGCCAGTCGGGAACAGGTGTTAGCTAACTATGGCTACACCTTC.

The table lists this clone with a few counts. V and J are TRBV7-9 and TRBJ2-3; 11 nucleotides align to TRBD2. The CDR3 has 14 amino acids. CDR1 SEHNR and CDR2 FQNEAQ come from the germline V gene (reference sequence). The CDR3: CGVAGGPGTDTQYF. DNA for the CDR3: TGTGGAGTAGCGGGAGGGCCGGGTACAGATACGCAGTATTTT.

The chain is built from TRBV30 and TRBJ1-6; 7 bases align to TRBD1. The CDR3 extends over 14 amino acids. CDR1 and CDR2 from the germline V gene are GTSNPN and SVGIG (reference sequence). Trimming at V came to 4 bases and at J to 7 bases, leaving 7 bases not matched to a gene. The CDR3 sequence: CAWNTGGGNSPLHF. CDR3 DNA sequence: TGTGCCTGGAACACAGGAGGGGGCAATTCACCCCTCCACTTT.

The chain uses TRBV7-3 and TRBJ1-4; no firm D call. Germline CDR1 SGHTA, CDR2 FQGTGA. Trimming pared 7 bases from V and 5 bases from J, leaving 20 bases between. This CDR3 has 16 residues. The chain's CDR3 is CASIKGRRRRNEKLFF. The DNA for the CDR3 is TGTGCCAGCATAAAGGGTAGAAGGCGGCGGAATGAAAAACTGTTTTTT.

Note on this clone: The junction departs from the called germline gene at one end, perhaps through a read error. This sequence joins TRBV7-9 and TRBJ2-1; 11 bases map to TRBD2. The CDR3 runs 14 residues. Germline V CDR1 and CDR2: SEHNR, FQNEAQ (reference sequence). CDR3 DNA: TGTGCCAGCAGCCTAGCGGGAGGTATGGATGAGCAGTTCTTC. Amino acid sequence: CASSLAGGMDEQFF.

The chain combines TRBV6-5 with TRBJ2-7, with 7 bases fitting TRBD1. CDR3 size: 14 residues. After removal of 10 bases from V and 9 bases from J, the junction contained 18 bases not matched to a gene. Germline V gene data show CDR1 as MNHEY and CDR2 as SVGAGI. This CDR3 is CATTGQSALLGQYF. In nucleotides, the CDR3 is TGTGCCACCACGGGACAGTCTGCTCTCCTGGGGCAGTACTTC.

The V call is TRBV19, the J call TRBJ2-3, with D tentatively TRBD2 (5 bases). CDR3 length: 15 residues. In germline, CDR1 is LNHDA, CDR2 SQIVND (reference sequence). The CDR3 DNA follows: TGTGCATCCCGTAAAGTGAGGGCTGGGACAGATACGCAGTATTTT. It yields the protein CASRKVRAGTDTQYF.